Sequencing of this T cell receptor (beta chain) was carried out in a study of monozygotic twins with inflammatory bowel disease. Per-sample cDNA came from eight separate reactions. For both chains, the TCRalpha and TCRbeta cDNA went through two nested PCRs of approximately 16 and 9 cycles. TCRdb reprocessed the 5' RACE reads; each CDR3 protein has one entry and no DNA is given. The sample includes under 200,000 distinct CDR3 sequences. Looked up from germline, CDR1 is MDHEN and CDR2 is SYDVKM. The CDR3 has 15 amino acids. V and J are TRBV28 and TRBJ2-1; the D call of TRBD1 rests on TCRdb alone, since no DNA is present to check it. The clonotype originates from a human donor with ulcerative colitis or Crohn's disease, or a healthy co-twin of an affected twin (not recorded which). Sequenced material: blood. CDR3 residues: CASSPQEGDRNEQFF.